This TCR beta chain was recovered during a study of graft-versus-host responses after intestinal transplantation. Study summary: Each recipient received a multivisceral, liver-intestinal, or isolated intestinal graft. Anti-thymocyte globulin served as induction for all recipients, who then took tacrolimus and steroids for around 3 years.

Findings and caveats of the study: High graft-versus-host to host-versus-graft T cell clonal ratios marked allografts of patients with graft-donor macrochimerism. Recipient marrow showed GvH clones, some seen first in ileum or blood.

Produced via immunoSEQ multiplex PCR; TCRdb's table is partial and in-frame only. The sample lists roughly 73,000 clones, around 86% seen once, with around 8% in the top ten. A single count supports this clone. Its target is not known. The receptor was isolated from a human donor who was the organ donor for an intestinal transplant. This material consisted of unstimulated CD8+ T cells sorted from spleen or lymph node cells, taken before transplant.

Written as DNA, the CDR3 is TGTGCCAGCAGCCCACGGGCCTCTCTTCGGGACACCATATATTTT. Its protein is CASSPRASLRDTIYF. V is TRBV13 and J is TRBJ1-3; no firm D call. The CDR3 is made up of 15 amino acids. Germline lookup yields CDR1 PRHDT and CDR2 FYEKMQ (reference sequence). V lost 5 bases, J lost 8 bases, and 19 bases lay in between.